Sequencing of this TCR beta chain was carried out in a study of early T cells in non-severe SARS-CoV-2 infection. In its sample, this clonotype was seen a few times. Each CDR3 protein gets one entry after TCRdb re-called the 5' RACE reads with MiXCR. The sample carries 45,000 to 70,000 distinct CDR3 sequences, about 8% recorded once. V lost 7 bases to trimming and J lost 4 bases; unmatched junction nucleotides: 2. This CDR3 region has 12 residues. Germline V gene data show CDR1 as SNHLY and CDR2 as FYNNEI. Sequenced material: whole blood, taken at baseline. The V gene is TRBV2, the J gene TRBJ1-1, with 8 bases that match TRBD1. This clonotype originated in an adult who was a healthcare worker with PCR-confirmed SARS-CoV-2 infection or an uninfected control (not recorded which). This CDR3 reads CASTGGVTEAFF. The DNA of the CDR3 is TGTGCCAGCACAGGGGGCGTCACTGAAGCTTTCTTT.